This T cell receptor (beta chain) originates from a study of CD8+CD57+ T cells in acquired aplastic anemia. Study in general: Sorted CD4+ and CD8+ cells yielded DNA averaging approximately 3.4 ug. Healthy donor CD4+ cell samples had a mean of roughly 9.8 million reads. Broader study findings: No significant difference in CD8+ Simpson's diversity was found between patients and controls. Overlapping CD8+ CDR3 repertoires of patients and controls contained under 35 shared sequences.

Profiles of TCR beta VDJ and CDR3 were generated from a genomic DNA template. TCRdb processed the reads anew with MiXCR; each CDR3 protein has one entry. The sample yields about 170,000 distinct CDR3 sequences, under 75% seen once. The CDR3 contains 17 residues. V shed 3 bases, J shed 5 bases, and the junction held 11 bases outside the gene matches. CDR1 and CDR2 (germline): ENHRY, SYGVKD. For this clonotype: Antigen: not known.

The clonotype was recovered from a human donor in good health. The material sequenced was sorted CD4+, CD8+, or CD8+CD57+ T cells (not recorded which) from PBMCs. The rearrangement joins TRBV10-3 to TRBJ2-2; 8 nucleotides agree with TRBD1. CDR3 in amino acids: CAISDRGRGLDTGELFF. DNA of the CDR3: TGTGCCATCAGTGATCGGGGCAGGGGGCTTGATACCGGGGAGCTGTTTTTT.